The source of this T cell receptor beta chain is a study of cytomegalovirus exposure and HLA in healthy donors. Primers for the PCR totalled 60 Vbeta and 13 Jbeta. Profiling relied on immunoSEQ multiplex PCR, and the TCRdb table lists in-frame clones only, not all of them. The table has about 170,000 clones, 80% to 85% seen once. Germline assignment: CDR1 SQVTM and CDR2 ANQGSEA. There are 13 residues in the CDR3. V lost 1 base, J lost 8 bases, and 11 bases lay in between. The chain carries TRBV29-1 and TRBJ2-2; D unresolved. Sequencing used PBMCs. The clonotype comes from a male donor in good health and CMV-seronegative. The CDR3 nucleotides are TGCAGCGTTGAAGTAACTCAATCTGGGGAGCTGTTTTTT. This gives the protein CSVEVTQSGELFF.